This T cell receptor (beta chain) was sequenced in a study of B cell selection in AIRE deficiency. Overall study results and limits: In TCRBV usage, CDR3 length and diversity, patient Tconv and Treg cells matched healthy donors.

Sequencing was performed with immunoSEQ multiplex PCR; in TCRdb, only in-frame clones are kept and a portion is missing. In the table there are 25,000 or so clones, 97% of which are singletons. As for this clone: Its antigen is not identified.

Trimming removed 0 bases at V and 2 bases at J, with 17 bases between. The CDR3 spans 17 residues. CDR1 and CDR2 (germline): SGHRS, YFSETQ. CD4+CD127+ cells were sorted as the conventional CD4 T cells. Sequences were obtained from conventional CD4+ T cells sorted from PBMCs. The sequence was collected from a human donor with AIRE deficiency. The gene calls are TRBV5-1 and TRBJ2-5, with D possibly TRBD2 on 6 matching bases. CDR3 in DNA: TGCGCCAGCAGCTTGGCCCTTACGTCAGGGACTCAAGAGACCCAGTACTTC. It encodes CASSLALTSGTQETQYF.